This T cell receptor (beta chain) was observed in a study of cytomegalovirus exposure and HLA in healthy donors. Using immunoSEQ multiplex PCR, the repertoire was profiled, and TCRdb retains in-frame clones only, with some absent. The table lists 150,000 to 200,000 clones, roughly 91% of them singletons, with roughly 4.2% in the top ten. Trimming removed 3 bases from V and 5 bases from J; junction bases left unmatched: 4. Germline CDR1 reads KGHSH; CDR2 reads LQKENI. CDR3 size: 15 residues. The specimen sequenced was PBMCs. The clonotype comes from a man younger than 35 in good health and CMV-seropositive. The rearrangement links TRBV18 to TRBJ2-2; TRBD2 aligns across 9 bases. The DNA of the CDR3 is TGTGCCAGCTCACCGGGTACTAGCGGGACCGGGGAGCTGTTTTTT. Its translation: CASSPGTSGTGELFF.